This T cell receptor (beta chain) was recovered during a study of T cells in Graves' hyperthyroidism and ophthalmopathy. Study outcomes and limitations: Model output signaled ophthalmopathy a median about 6.3 months ahead of onset. Peripheral blood also featured most of the thyroid clonotypes expanded above 0.001. Ophthalmopathy was distinguished from stable hyperthyroidism by 13 V-J signatures.

RNA transcripts gave rise to amplified TCR beta CDR3 regions. Researchers ran a first-round RT-PCR on the TCR CDR3 using the HTBI primer set. TCRdb re-called the multiplex PCR reads through MiXCR, storing one row per CDR3 protein. The data show some 510,000 distinct CDR3 sequences, with 46% seen just once and 6.5% to 9% held by the top ten. This clonotype came up many times. Its antigen is still unknown. The definition of stable Graves' hyperthyroidism was no ophthalmopathy progression within 18 months. The CDR3 extends over 13 amino acids. Trimming at V came to 4 bases and at J to 5 bases, leaving 2 bases not matched to a gene. Germline-derived CDR1 and CDR2 are SGHTA and FQGTGA.

The sequence was collected from a woman under 30 with Graves' hyperthyroidism. Sequencing was performed on peripheral blood or thyroid tissue (not recorded which). The genes are TRBV7-3 and TRBJ2-5; 9 bases fit TRBD2. CDR3 loop: CASSSSGRETQYF. CDR3 in DNA: TGTGCCAGCAGCTCCAGCGGGAGGGAGACCCAGTACTTC.